The T cell receptor (beta chain) described here comes from a study of shared clonotypes between healthy human individuals. On this clone: It is unclear where the CDR3 begins or ends on the DNA, so no DNA is shown, and the CDR3 is as TCRdb lists it.

Donors were healthy HIV-negative adults without recently reported acute infections or vaccinations. Genomic DNA, for the unsorted samples, came from 75 million to 95 million PBMCs. DNA input for the unsorted PBMC replicate PCRs was about 270 ng, roughly 33,000 T cell genomes. Under the authors' procedure: Without quality scores, immunoSEQ junctional reads could not be filtered like full-length reads. Profiling relied on immunoSEQ multiplex PCR, and the TCRdb table lists in-frame clones only, not all of them. The V and J calls and the clone size are those of that table, but D and trimming were determined from the DNA. This sample has about 470,000 clones; roughly 77% occur once, and the top ten carry under 15%. Sequencing was performed on PBMCs. This TCR derives from a woman between 40 and 50 years old in good health. Some clones in this sample may be carry-over from other donors' samples.

CDR3 sequence reads: CASSSQGLAVFWNEQFF. This chain connects TRBV11-3 to TRBJ2-1; TRBD2 is taken as the D call from the table, unchecked against the DNA. The CDR3 comprises 17 residues, both ends counted. The germline V gene has CDR1 SGHNT and CDR2 YENEEA.